A single sample gave rise to the 7 T cell receptor beta chains below, sequenced in a study of T cell responses to AZD1222 COVID-19 vaccine. TCRdb's table, derived via immunoSEQ multiplex PCR, lists solely in-frame clones and lacks some. The sample holds some 150,000 clones, roughly nine tenths seen once. Source: peripheral blood, taken on day 0 of AZD1222 vaccination. The receptor set was obtained from an adult in good health.

This clone was found once. The chain joins TRBV10-1 to TRBJ1-1, with unresolved D. Per the germline V gene, CDR1 is WNHNN and CDR2 is SYGVQD (reference sequence). The CDR3 runs 13 residues. V was clipped by 5 bases and J by 8 bases, with 15 bases between them. CDR3 protein: CASSKDSQDEAFF. The CDR3 DNA reads as TGCGCCAGCAGTAAGGACTCCCAAGACGAAGCTTTCTTT.

The J gene is TRBJ1-1, the V gene TRBV5-1; D is unclear. The CDR3 runs 13 residues. Germline CDR1 is SGHRS and CDR2 is YFSETQ. V lost 0 bases and J lost 1, with 4 bases in between. CDR3 sequence reads: CASSLAQNTEAFF. CDR3 bases: TGCGCCAGCAGCTTGGCACAGAACACTGAAGCTTTCTTT.

This chain uses TRBV5-8 with TRBJ2-7, with 7 positions matching TRBD1. V lost 4 bases and J lost 4; bases outside the gene matches: 8. The germline gives CDR1 SGHTS, CDR2 YDEGEE. The CDR3 covers 14 residues. CDR3 DNA sequence: TGTGCCAGCAGCGGAGACAGGGTTGGGTACGAGCAGTACTTC. Encoded protein: CASSGDRVGYEQYF.

The chain is built from TRBV7-9 and TRBJ1-1, with D hard to call. This CDR3 is built from 13 residues. Germline loops: CDR1 SEHNR, CDR2 FQNEAQ (reference sequence). V lost 2 bases to trimming and J lost 1 base, with 5 bases between them. The CDR3 nucleotides read TGTGCCAGCAGCTTATATAGGAACACTGAAGCTTTCTTT. Its protein product is CASSLYRNTEAFF.

V usage is TRBV25-1 and J usage is TRBJ1-2; no clear D. Trimming shortened V by 7 bases and J by 6 bases, and 15 bases separated the two germline ends. The CDR3 is 13 amino acids. Germline CDR1 is MGHDK and CDR2 is SYGVNS. CDR3: CASTPPGRDGYTF. CDR3 nucleotide sequence: TGTGCCAGCACCCCACCTGGACGGGATGGCTACACCTTC.

The rearrangement uses TRBV5-6 and TRBJ2-1; 7 positions agree with TRBD2. CDR3 length: 16 amino acids. J was trimmed by 7 bases and V by 3 bases; bases with no gene match: 13. Germline V gene sequence: CDR1 SGHDT, CDR2 YYEEEE. The CDR3 region is CASSWGGRGEFNEQFF. CDR3 sequence (DNA): TGTGCCAGCAGCTGGGGCGGGAGAGGGGAGTTTAATGAGCAGTTCTTC. The variable domain in full, with the rest retrieved from reference TRBV5-6 and TRBJ2-1, is DAGVTQSPTHLIKTRGQQVTLRCSPKSGHDTVSWYQQALGQGPQFIFQYYEEEERQRGNFPDRFSGHQFPNYSSELNVNALLLGDSALYLCASSWGGRGEFNEQFFGPGTRLTVL.

The chain couples TRBV12-3 or TRBV12-4 to TRBJ1-2, with 8 bases aligning to TRBD1. V lost 6 bases to trimming and J lost 6 bases; unmatched junction nucleotides: 6. The CDR3 has 13 residues. The CDR3 nucleotides are TGTGCCAGCAGGACGGACAGGGAGGATGGCTACACCTTC. Protein: CASRTDREDGYTF.